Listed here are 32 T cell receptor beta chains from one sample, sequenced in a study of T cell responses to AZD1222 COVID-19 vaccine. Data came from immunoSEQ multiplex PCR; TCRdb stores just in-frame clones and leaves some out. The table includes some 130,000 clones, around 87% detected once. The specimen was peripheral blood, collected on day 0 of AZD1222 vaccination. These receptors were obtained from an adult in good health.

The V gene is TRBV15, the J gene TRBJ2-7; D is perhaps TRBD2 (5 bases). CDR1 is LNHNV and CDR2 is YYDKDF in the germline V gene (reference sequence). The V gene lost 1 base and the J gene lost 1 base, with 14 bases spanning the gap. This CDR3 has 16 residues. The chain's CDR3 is CATSRAGGLSSYEQYF. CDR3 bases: TGTGCCACCAGCAGAGCAGGAGGTCTTTCTTCCTACGAGCAGTACTTC.

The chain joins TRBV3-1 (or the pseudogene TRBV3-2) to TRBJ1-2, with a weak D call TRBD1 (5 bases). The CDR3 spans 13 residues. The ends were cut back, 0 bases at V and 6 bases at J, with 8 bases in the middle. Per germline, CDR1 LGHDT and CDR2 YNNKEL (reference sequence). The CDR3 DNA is TGTGCCAGCAGCCAAGAAGGCAGGGATGGCTACACCTTC. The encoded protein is CASSQEGRDGYTF.

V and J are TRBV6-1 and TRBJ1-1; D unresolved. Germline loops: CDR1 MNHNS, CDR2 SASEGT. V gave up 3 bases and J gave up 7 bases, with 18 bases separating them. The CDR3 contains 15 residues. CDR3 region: CASSDPPVALFEAFF. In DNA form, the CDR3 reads TGTGCCAGCAGTGATCCCCCCGTTGCCCTATTTGAAGCTTTCTTT.

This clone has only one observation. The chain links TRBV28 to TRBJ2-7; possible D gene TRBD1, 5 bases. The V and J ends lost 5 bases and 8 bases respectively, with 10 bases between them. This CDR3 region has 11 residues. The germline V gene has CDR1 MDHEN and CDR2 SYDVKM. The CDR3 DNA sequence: TGTGCCAGCAGTCTATCAGGGAAGCAGTACTTC. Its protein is CASSLSGKQYF.

The CDR3 DNA sequence: TGTGCCAGCAGCGTAGAGGCCCCGAATTCACCCCTCCACTTT. Its translation is CASSVEAPNSPLHF. The genes are TRBV9 and TRBJ1-6; D ambiguous. CDR3 length equals 14 residues. V lost 0 bases, J lost 7 bases, and 8 bases lay in between. Germline values: CDR1 SGDLS, CDR2 YYNGEE.

The CDR3 region is CASLVGTRSYEQYF. The CDR3 bases are TGTGCCTCCCTCGTAGGGACCAGGTCCTACGAGCAGTACTTC. The chain has TRBV6-9 and TRBJ2-7; D tentatively reads TRBD1 or TRBD2 (5 bases each). Germline V CDR1 and CDR2: MNHGY, SVAAGI. This CDR3 comprises 14 residues. Trimming stripped 11 bases from V and 1 base from J, with 18 bases between.

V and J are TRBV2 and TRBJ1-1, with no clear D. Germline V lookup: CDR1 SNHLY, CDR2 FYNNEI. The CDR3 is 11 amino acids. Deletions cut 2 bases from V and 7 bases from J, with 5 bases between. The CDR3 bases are TGTGCCAGCAGTGAAATCATTGAAGCTTTCTTT. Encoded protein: CASSEIIEAFF. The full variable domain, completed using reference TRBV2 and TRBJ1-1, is EPEVTQTPSHQVTQMGQEVILRCVPISNHLYFYWYRQILGQKVEFLVSFYNNEISEKSEIFDDQFSVERPDGSNFTLKIRSTKLEDSAMYFCASSEIIEAFFGQGTRLTVV.

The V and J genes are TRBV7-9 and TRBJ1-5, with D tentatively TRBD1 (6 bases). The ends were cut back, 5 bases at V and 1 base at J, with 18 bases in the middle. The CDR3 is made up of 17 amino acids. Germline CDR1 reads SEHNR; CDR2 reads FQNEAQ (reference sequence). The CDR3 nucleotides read TGTGCCAGCAGCCTCGGCCTCAGGGGCCCCAGCAATCAGCCCCAGCATTTT. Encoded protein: CASSLGLRGPSNQPQHF.

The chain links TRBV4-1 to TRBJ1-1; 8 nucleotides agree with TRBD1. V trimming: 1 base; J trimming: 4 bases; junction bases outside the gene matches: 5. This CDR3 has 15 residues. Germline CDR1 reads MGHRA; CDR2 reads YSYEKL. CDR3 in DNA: TGCGCCAGCAGCCAAGGGCAGGGGGCGATCACTGAAGCTTTCTTT. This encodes CASSQGQGAITEAFF.

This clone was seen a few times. The CDR3 reads CATSFIYQGTPYEQYF. The CDR3 DNA reads as TGTGCCACCAGCTTTATATACCAGGGTACCCCCTACGAGCAGTACTTC. The V and J genes are TRBV24-1 and TRBJ2-7, with D maybe TRBD1 (5 bases). V was clipped by 7 bases and J by 2 bases, with 20 bases between them. There are 16 residues in the CDR3. From germline, CDR1 is KGHDR and CDR2 SFDVKD.

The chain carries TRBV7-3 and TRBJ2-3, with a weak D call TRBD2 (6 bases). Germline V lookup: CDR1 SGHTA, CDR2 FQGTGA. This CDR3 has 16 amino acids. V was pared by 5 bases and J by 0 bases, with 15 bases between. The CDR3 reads CASSASEFSSTDTQYF. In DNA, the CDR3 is TGTGCCAGCAGCGCTAGCGAGTTTTCTAGCACAGATACGCAGTATTTT.

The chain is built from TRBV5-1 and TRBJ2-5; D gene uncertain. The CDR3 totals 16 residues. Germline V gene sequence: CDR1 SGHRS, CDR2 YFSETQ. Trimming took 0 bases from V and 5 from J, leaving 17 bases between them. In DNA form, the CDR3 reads TGCGCCAGCAGCTTGGGGGTGGCAGTTTTATGGGAGACCCAGTACTTC. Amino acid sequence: CASSLGVAVLWETQYF.

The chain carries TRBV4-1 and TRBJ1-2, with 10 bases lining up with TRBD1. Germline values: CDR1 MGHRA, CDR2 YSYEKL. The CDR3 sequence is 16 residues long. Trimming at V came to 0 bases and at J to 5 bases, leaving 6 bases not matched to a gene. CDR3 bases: TGCGCCAGCAGCCAAGATACGGGACAGGGGTATTATGGCTACACCTTC. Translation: CASSQDTGQGYYGYTF.

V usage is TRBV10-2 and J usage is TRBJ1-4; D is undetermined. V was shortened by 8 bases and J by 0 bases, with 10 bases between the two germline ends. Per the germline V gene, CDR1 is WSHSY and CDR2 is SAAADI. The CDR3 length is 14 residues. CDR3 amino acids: CASAGGATNEKLFF. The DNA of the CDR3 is TGCGCCAGCGCCGGCGGGGCAACTAATGAAAAACTGTTTTTT.

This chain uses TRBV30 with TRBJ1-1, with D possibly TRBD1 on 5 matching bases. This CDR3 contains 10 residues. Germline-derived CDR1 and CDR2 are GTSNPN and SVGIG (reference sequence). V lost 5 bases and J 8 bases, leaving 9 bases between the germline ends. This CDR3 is CAWGGPEAFF. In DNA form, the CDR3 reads TGTGCCTGGGGGGGACCCGAAGCTTTCTTT.

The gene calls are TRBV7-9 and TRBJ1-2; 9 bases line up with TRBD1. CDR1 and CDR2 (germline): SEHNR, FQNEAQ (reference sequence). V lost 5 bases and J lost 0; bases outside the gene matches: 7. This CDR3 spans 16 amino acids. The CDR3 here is CASSLVRDRANYGYTF. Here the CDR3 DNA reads TGTGCCAGCAGCCTAGTCCGGGACAGGGCTAACTATGGCTACACCTTC. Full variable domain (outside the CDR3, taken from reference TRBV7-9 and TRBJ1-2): DTGVSQNPRHKITKRGQNVTFRCDPISEHNRLYWYRQTLGQGPEFLTYFQNEAQLEKSRLLSDRFSAERPKGSFSTLEIQRTEQGDSAMYLCASSLVRDRANYGYTFGSGTRLTVV.

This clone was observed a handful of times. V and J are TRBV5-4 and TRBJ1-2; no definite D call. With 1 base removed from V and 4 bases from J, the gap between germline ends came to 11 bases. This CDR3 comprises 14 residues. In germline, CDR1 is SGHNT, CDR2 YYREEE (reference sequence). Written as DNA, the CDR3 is TGTGCCAGCAGCTTGACGTCGCGGGGCTATGGCTACACCTTC. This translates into CASSLTSRGYGYTF. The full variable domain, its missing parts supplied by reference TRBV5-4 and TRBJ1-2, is ETGVTQSPTHLIKTRGQQVTLRCSSQSGHNTVSWYQQALGQGPQFIFQYYREEENGRGNFPPRFSGLQFPNYSSELNVNALELDDSALYLCASSLTSRGYGYTFGSGTRLTVV.

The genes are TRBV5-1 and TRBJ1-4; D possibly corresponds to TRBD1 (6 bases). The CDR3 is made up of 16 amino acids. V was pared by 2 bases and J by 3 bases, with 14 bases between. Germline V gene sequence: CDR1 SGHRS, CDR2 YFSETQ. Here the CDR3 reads CASSFTGLGANEKLFF. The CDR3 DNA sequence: TGCGCCAGCAGCTTCACAGGGCTGGGGGCTAATGAAAAACTGTTTTTT.

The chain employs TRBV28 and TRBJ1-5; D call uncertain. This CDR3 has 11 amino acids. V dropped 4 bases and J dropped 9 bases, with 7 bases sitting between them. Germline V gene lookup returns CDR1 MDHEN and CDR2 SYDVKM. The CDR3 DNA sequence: TGTGCCAGCAGTTGGCCGGGGCCCCAGCATTTT. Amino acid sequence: CASSWPGPQHF.

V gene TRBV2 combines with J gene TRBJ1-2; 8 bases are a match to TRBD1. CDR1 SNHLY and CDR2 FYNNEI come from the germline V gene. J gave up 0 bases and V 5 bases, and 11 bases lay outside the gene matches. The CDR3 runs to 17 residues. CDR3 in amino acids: CASSLLSRGLANYGYTF. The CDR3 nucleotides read TGTGCCAGCAGTCTTTTATCCAGGGGGCTAGCTAACTATGGCTACACCTTC. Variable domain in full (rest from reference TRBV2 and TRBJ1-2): EPEVTQTPSHQVTQMGQEVILRCVPISNHLYFYWYRQILGQKVEFLVSFYNNEISEKSEIFDDQFSVERPDGSNFTLKIRSTKLEDSAMYFCASSLLSRGLANYGYTFGSGTRLTVV.

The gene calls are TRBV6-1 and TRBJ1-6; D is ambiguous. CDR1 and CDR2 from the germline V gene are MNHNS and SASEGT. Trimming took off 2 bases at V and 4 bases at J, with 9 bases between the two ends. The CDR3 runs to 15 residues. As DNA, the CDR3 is TGTGCCAGCAGTGAATTGCCAAGGTATAATTCACCCCTCCACTTT. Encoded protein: CASSELPRYNSPLHF.

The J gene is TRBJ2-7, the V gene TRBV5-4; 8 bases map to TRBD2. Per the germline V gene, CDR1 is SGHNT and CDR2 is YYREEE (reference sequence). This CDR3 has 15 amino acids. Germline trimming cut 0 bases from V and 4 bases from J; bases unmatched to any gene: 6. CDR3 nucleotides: TGTGCCAGCAGCTTGGGGGCGGGGGGAGAATACGAGCAGTACTTC. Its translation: CASSLGAGGEYEQYF. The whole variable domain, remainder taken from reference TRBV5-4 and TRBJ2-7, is ETGVTQSPTHLIKTRGQQVTLRCSSQSGHNTVSWYQQALGQGPQFIFQYYREEENGRGNFPPRFSGLQFPNYSSELNVNALELDDSALYLCASSLGAGGEYEQYFGPGTRLTVT.

CDR3 residues: CASSYLGGTNTEAFF. The CDR3 DNA follows: TGTGCCAGCAGTTACTTGGGGGGAACGAACACTGAAGCTTTCTTT. The gene calls are TRBV6-2 or TRBV6-3 and TRBJ1-1, with a tentative D call TRBD1 (5 bases). Trimming removed 1 base at V and 1 base at J, with 10 bases between. The V gene's germline CDR1 is MNHEY and CDR2 SVGEGT. The CDR3 contains 15 residues.

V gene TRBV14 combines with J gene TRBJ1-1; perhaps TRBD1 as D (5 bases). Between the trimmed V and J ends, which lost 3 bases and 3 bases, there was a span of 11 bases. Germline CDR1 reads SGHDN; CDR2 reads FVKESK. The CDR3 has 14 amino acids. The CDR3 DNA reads TGTGCCAGCAGCCACCAGGGAGGGGACACTGAAGCTTTCTTT. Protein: CASSHQGGDTEAFF.

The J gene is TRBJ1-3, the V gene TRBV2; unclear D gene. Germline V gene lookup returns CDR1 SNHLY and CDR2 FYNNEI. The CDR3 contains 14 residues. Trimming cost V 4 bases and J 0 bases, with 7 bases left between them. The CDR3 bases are TGTGCCAGCAGTGCGGCACGCTCTGGAAACACCATATATTTT. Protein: CASSAARSGNTIYF. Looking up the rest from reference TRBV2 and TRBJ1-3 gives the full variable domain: EPEVTQTPSHQVTQMGQEVILRCVPISNHLYFYWYRQILGQKVEFLVSFYNNEISEKSEIFDDQFSVERPDGSNFTLKIRSTKLEDSAMYFCASSAARSGNTIYFGEGSWLTVV.

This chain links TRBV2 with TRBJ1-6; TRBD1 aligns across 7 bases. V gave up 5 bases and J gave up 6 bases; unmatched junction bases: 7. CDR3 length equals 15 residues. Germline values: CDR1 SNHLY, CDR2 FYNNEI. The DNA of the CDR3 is TGTGCCAGCAGTAATAAACAGGGGTCTAATTCACCCCTCCACTTT. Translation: CASSNKQGSNSPLHF.

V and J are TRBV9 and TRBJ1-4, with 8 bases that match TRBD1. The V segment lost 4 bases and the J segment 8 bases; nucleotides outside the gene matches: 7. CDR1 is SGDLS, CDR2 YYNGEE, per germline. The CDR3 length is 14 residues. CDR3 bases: TGTGCCAGCAGCACCGACAGGGGTCGGGAAAAACTGTTTTTT. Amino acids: CASSTDRGREKLFF.

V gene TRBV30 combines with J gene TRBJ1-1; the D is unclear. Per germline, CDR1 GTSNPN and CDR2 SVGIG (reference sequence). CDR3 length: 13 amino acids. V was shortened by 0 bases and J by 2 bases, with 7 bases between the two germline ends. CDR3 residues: CAWSVAVNTEAFF. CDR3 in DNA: TGTGCCTGGAGTGTGGCGGTTAACACTGAAGCTTTCTTT. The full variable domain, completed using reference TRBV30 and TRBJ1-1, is SQTIHQWPATLVQPVGSPLSLECTVEGTSNPNLYWYRQAAGRGLQLLFYSVGIGQISSEVPQNLSASRPQDRQFILSSKKLLLSDSGFYLCAWSVAVNTEAFFGQGTRLTVV.

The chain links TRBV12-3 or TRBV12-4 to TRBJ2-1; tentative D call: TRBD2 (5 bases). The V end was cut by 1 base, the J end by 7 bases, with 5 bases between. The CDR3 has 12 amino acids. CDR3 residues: CASSLGRNEQFF. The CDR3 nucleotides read TGTGCCAGCAGTTTAGGGAGGAATGAGCAGTTCTTC.

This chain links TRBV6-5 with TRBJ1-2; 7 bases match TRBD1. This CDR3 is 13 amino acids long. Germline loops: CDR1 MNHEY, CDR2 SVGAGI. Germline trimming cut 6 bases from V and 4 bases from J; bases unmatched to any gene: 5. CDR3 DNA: TGTGCCAGCAGCCAGACAGGGTCCTATGGCTACACCTTC. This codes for CASSQTGSYGYTF.

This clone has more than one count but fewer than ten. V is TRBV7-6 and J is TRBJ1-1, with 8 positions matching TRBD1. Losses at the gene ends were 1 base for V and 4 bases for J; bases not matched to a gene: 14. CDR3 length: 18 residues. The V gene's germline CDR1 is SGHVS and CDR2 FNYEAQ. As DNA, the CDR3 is TGTGCCAGCAGCTTAGTTGTAGGGCCAGGGGGCCTGGTCACTGAAGCTTTCTTT. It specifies CASSLVVGPGGLVTEAFF.

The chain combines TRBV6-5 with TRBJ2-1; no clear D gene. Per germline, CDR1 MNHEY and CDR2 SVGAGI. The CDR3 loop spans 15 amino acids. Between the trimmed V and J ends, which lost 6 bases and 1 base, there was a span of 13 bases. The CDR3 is CASSVESGSYNEQFF. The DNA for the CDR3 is TGTGCCAGCAGCGTAGAGAGTGGGTCCTACAATGAGCAGTTCTTC.